This T cell receptor (beta chain) comes out of a study of cytomegalovirus exposure and HLA in healthy donors. The CDR3 has 14 amino acids. Per germline, CDR1 ENHRY and CDR2 SYGVKD. V lost 3 bases, J lost 4 bases, and 9 bases lay in between. PCR primers comprised 60 Vbeta and 13 Jbeta primers. Assay: immunoSEQ multiplex PCR; the TCRdb copy retains only in-frame clones and omits some. This sample has 100,000 to 150,000 clones; roughly four fifths occur once, and the top ten carry roughly 2%. The genes are TRBV10-3 and TRBJ1-4; D might be TRBD1 (5 bases). The sample comprised PBMCs. This receptor was taken from a man aged 50-60 years in good health and CMV-seronegative. The CDR3 coding sequence is TGTGCCATCAGTGAAGGGGTGGGTAATGAAAAACTGTTTTTT. Its translation: CAISEGVGNEKLFF.